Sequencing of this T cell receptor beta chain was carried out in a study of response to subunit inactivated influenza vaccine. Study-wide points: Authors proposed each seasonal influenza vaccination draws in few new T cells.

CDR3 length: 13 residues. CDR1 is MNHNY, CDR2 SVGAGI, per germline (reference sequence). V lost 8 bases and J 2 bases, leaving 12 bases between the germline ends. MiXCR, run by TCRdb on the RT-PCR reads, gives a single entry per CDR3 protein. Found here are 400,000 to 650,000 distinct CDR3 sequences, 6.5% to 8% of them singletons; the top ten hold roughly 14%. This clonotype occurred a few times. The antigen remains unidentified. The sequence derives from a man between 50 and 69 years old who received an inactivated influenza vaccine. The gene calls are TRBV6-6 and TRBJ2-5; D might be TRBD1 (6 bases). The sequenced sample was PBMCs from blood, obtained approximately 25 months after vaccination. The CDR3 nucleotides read TGTGCCAGCTGGACAGCTGTACAAGAGACCCAGTACTTC. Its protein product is CASWTAVQETQYF.